Described below is a single TCR beta chain sequence and its context. The target of this receptor is not known. No much larger clone is present one base from it, and per-base qualities are unavailable. TCRbeta CDR3 regions were amplified from genomic DNA by means of the immunoSEQ Assay, a bias-controlled multiplex PCR. From the authors' description of their analysis: The number of nucleated cells in each sample was estimated by amplification of reference gene primers within the assay. To quantify the absolute abundance of each unique TCRbeta CDR3 rearrangement, sequence reads were collapsed and filtered. For each sample, productive Simpson clonality was calculated as the square root of Simpson's diversity index across productive rearrangements. This immuneACCESS table, as held by TCRdb, lists in-frame sequences with V and J called but not all clones. Of the missing ones, under half trace to an unresolved V gene in checked studies; the others have no known cause. V, J and clone size are those of that table, while D and trimming were read from the DNA. The sample table records about 350,000 clones; roughly nine tenths of these occur just once. Around 3.9% of the sample belongs to the ten largest clones.

In Seattle, one collaborating source enrolled patients while the infection was active and tracked those patients longitudinally over the course of disease. The collaborating institutions used their own protocols to collect whole blood in K2EDTA tubes. For TCRbeta analysis, collaborators shipped samples in one of three forms: frozen whole blood, isolated PBMCs, or DNA extracted from either of those sample types. The germline V gene (reference sequence) yields MNHNY for CDR1 and SVGAGI for CDR2. The CDR3 has 14 amino acids, counting the end cysteine and phenylalanine. The kept DNA is CDR3 alone, 42 bases in frame from the first base. V is pared back by 7 bases and J by 0 bases, with 10 bases lying between the germline termini. The data belong to a study of blood T cell repertoires in COVID-19 (dated by TCRdb to about 2020). For context, the study as a whole: Samples from collaborators originated in the United States, Italy and Spain and spanned both the acute and convalescent phases of COVID-19. The prospective study material was composed of cDNA or gDNA derived from T cells, B-cell-depleted T cells, or PBMCs. The dataset comprised deeply sampled blood TCRbeta repertoires from subjects exposed to, actively infected with, or recovered from COVID-19. The repertoires were made available in a free public database intended to serve as a resource for research on the immune response to SARS-CoV-2. Samples came from the ongoing ImmuneRACE study (first 160 participants) plus 1,254 subjects from 6 global collaborators. The sample metadata nearly always contained a de-identified subject ID, COVID-19 status, age in years and sex. Where available, HLA class I and class II types were taken from metadata supplied by the sample provider and were not determined by assay-based typing. Summary of the overall study and its limitations: The amount of clinical and demographic metadata varied by source and participant and was provided uncurated.

This receptor was taken from a woman aged 60-70 years with COVID-19, enrolled during active disease. This sequence uses TRBV6-6 and TRBJ1-3, with the identity of the D gene unclear. Sequencing was carried out using peripheral blood. In nucleotides, the sequence is TGTGCCAGCATCAGAGACACCTCTGGAAACACCATATATTTT. It translates as CASIRDTSGNTIYF.